This TCR beta chain appears in the sequencing data of a study of T cells after yellow fever vaccination. General observations from the study: Shared CD4/CD8 clonotypes were a small share, likely from convergent recombination. Primary-vaccination clones mostly resurfaced post-booster (more than 95% CD4, roughly 87% CD8). Contamination by abundant bulk-population clonotypes could be present in FACS-sorted repertoires.

There are 16 residues in the CDR3. Germline loops: CDR1 LGHNA, CDR2 YNFKEQ. With 0 bases clipped from V and 6 bases from J, the junction kept 7 bases outside the gene matches. Synthesis of TCR cDNA relied on 5'RACE template switching, which attached a universal primer site and UMIs. Each CDR3 protein gets one entry after TCRdb re-called the 5' RACE reads with MiXCR. In the table there are 250,000 or so distinct CDR3 sequences, over 6.5% of which are singletons. This clonotype was seen only a few times. Its antigen is undetermined. This TCR was recovered from a man aged 25 to 40 who received the YFV17D yellow fever vaccine. The starting material was CD4+ T cells sorted from PBMCs, obtained on the day of the yellow fever booster vaccination. This chain joins TRBV4-2 and TRBJ2-1; 8 nucleotides agree with TRBD2. CDR3 amino acids: CASSQDPRLATNEQFF. CDR3 DNA: TGTGCCAGCAGCCAAGATCCTAGACTAGCGACCAATGAGCAGTTCTTC.